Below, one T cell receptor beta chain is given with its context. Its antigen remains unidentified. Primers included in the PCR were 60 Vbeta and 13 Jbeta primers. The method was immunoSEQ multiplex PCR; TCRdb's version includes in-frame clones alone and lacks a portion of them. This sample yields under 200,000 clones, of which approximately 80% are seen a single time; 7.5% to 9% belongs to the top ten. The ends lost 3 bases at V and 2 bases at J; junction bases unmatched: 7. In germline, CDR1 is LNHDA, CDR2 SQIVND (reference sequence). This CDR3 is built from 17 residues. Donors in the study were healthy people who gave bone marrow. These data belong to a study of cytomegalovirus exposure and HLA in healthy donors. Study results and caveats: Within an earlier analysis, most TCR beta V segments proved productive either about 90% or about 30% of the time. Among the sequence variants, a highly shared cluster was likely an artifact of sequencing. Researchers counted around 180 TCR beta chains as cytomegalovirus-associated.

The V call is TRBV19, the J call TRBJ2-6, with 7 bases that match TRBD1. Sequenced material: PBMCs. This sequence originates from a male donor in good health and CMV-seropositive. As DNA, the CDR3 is TGTGCCAGTAGTATCCGGACAGGCCGAACTGGGGCCAACGTCCTGACTTTC. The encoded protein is CASSIRTGRTGANVLTF.